This T cell receptor beta chain originates from a study of tumor and adjacent non-tumor tissue in lung cancer. Background on the study: Stage I to III disease affected roughly 10 men and roughly five women aged roughly 31 to 85.

CDR3 size: 15 residues. This clonotype was observed a handful of times. A modified ARM-PCR protocol with three rounds of nested PCR amplified TCRbeta. TCRdb reprocessed the multiplex PCR reads via MiXCR and lists one record per CDR3 protein. The data contain approximately 71,000 distinct CDR3 sequences, around 60% of them singletons. This sample's RNA came from whole unsorted tissue. This clonotype was obtained from a man in his fifties with non-small cell lung cancer. The sequenced sample consisted of lung tumor tissue. V usage is TRBV21-1 and J usage is TRBJ2-7; TRBD1, the table's D call, lacks a check against the DNA. TRBV21-1 is a pseudogene segment. CDR3 loop: CASSKGDRGLYEQYF. The CDR3 DNA sequence: TGTGCCAGCAGCAAAGGGGACAGGGGTCTTTACGAGCAGTACTTC.